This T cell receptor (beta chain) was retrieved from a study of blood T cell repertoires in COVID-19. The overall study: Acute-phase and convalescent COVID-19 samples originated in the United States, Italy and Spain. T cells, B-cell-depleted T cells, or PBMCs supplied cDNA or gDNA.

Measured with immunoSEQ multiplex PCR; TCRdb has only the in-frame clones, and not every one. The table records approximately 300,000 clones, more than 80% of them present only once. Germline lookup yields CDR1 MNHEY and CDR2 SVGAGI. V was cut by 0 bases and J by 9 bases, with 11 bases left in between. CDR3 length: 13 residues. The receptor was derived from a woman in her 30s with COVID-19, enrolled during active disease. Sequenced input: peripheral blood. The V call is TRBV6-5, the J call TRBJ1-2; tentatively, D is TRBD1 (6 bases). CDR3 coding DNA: TGTGCCAGCAGTTACTCTTCAGGGGTGAGCTACACCTTC. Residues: CASSYSSGVSYTF.